Listed below are T cell receptor beta chains from one sample, sequenced in a study of molecular identifiers for immune sequencing clone quantification. In TCRdb, the PCR reads were re-called with MiXCR into one record per CDR3 protein. In the table there are about half a million distinct CDR3 sequences, over 20% of which are singletons. The sample comprised naive CD8+ T cells from blood, with Jurkat cell RNA spiked in. These receptors originate from a human donor in good health. Some libraries in this study had Jurkat cell RNA spiked in. Each CDR3 is given with its conserved first and last residue.

v_call	j_call	cdr3_aa
TRBV5-4	TRBJ2-1	CASSLVAGVDNEQFF
TRBV27	TRBJ2-1	CASSLRDSAYNEQFF
TRBV5-6	TRBJ1-1	CASSLGFAYTEAFF
TRBV5-8	TRBJ1-1	CASSFAAEGTEAFF
TRBV11-2	TRBJ2-1	CASSSIGTDNEQFF
TRBV9	TRBJ2-1	CASSVDSGSFYNEQFF
TRBV4-1	TRBJ1-4	CASSQERGQGTNEKLFF
TRBV4-3	TRBJ2-6	CASSQDHRAGANVLTF
TRBV27	TRBJ2-1	CASSLLSRGKSYNEQFF
TRBV14	TRBJ1-3	CASSQVTFGNTIYF
TRBV5-6	TRBJ2-1	CASSNAWDVNEQFF
TRBV27	TRBJ1-6	CASSLSVGSPLHF
TRBV7-2	TRBJ2-5	CASSLTHWAVRGHQETQYF
TRBV4-1	TRBJ2-3	CASRSSVSDTLYF
TRBV15	TRBJ2-4	CATSRDSGGGYVQYF
TRBV9	TRBJ1-1	CASSVGSLTNTEAFF
TRBV10-1	TRBJ2-7	CASMEERTCEQYF
TRBV30	TRBJ2-3	CAWRSAGTDTQYF
TRBV7-2	TRBJ2-5	CASSLARVGIGETQYF
TRBV29-1	TRBJ2-3	CSVLTPRATQYF
TRBV29-1	TRBJ1-2	CSVEVVGDRKYYGYTF
TRBV29-1	TRBJ2-7	CSVALGTGGNEQYF
TRBV4-2	TRBJ2-1	CASRPPGTSGWHEQFF
TRBV30	TRBJ1-1	CAWGDGLLEAFF
TRBV13	TRBJ1-1	CASSPTLSSLNTEAFF
TRBV28	TRBJ2-7	CASSLWVGTYEQYF
TRBV12-3/TRBV12-4	TRBJ2-3	CASSSGQAARFGTDTQYF
TRBV27	TRBJ1-5	CASSFPGQPQHF
TRBV20-1	TRBJ2-7	CSAVGTVLAYEQYF
TRBV2	TRBJ2-5	CASSVWLSETQYF
TRBV7-9	TRBJ2-5	CASRPPGQDQETQYF
TRBV12-3/TRBV12-4	TRBJ2-7	CASSLTGTYVEQYF
TRBV12-3/TRBV12-4	TRBJ2-3	CASNDGSSGRPTDTQYF
TRBV4-2	TRBJ2-7	CVSSQPDAHHSEQYF
TRBV4-3	TRBJ2-7	CASSQASSSYEQYF
TRBV5-6	TRBJ1-1	CASTRGTSNTEAFF
TRBV3-1	TRBJ1-5	CASSQGYSGTGWPQHF
TRBV4-1	TRBJ2-4	CASSQDMRGAKNIQYF
TRBV27	TRBJ2-1	CASSLEGGLNEQFF
TRBV13	TRBJ1-1	CASSQGTGGLAEAFF
TRBV7-9	TRBJ1-4	CASSEDRPLLEKLFF
TRBV20-1	TRBJ2-7	CSAAPLAANSYEQYF
TRBV3-1	TRBJ2-2	CAVGGGGTGELFF
TRBV12-5	TRBJ1-4	CASGLERTGNEKLFF
TRBV4-1	TRBJ2-5	CASSQDVGRVAETQYF
TRBV6-1	TRBJ2-5	CASSEVNWSQETQYF
TRBV23-1	TRBJ1-6	CASSQSGGGDSPLHF
TRBV19	TRBJ1-1	CASSQASTEAFF
TRBV20-1	TRBJ2-7	CSARGFPSGPYEQYF
TRBV9	TRBJ2-3	CASSVAPWTDTQYF